The 21 T cell receptor beta chains given below trace back to one sample, sequenced in a study of neurological immune-mediated disorders. TCRdb re-called the 5' RACE reads through MiXCR, storing one row per CDR3 protein. The repertoire consists of approximately 40,000 distinct CDR3 sequences, with 10% to 15% occurring once and the leading ten covering roughly 1.2%. Sequencing was carried out using PBMCs. The receptors were gathered from a female donor in good health.

This clonotype has at least ten counts. This rearrangement joins TRBV3-1 to TRBJ1-5, with 7 bases lining up with TRBD1. Germline-derived CDR1 and CDR2 are LGHDT and YNNKEL (reference sequence). This CDR3 region has 16 residues. J lost 4 bases, V lost 3 bases, and 9 bases had no gene match. The CDR3 is CASSQTLGQTNQPQHF. The CDR3, as DNA: TGTGCCAGCAGCCAGACCTTGGGACAGACAAATCAGCCCCAGCATTTT.

The chain has TRBV20-1 and TRBJ1-2; tentative D call: TRBD1 (6 bases). The CDR3 consists of 14 residues. Between the trimmed V and J ends, which lost 0 bases and 6 bases, there was a span of 14 bases. The germline CDR1 and CDR2 sequences are DFQATT and SNEGSKA (reference sequence). This chain's CDR3 is CSARDLGGADGYTF. For the CDR3, the DNA is TGCAGTGCTAGAGATCTAGGGGGGGCCGATGGCTACACCTTC.

This clonotype was counted many times. CDR3 in amino acids: CAISGGELGSYEQYF. DNA for the CDR3: TGTGCCATCAGTGGGGGAGAGTTGGGGTCCTACGAGCAGTACTTC. The chain recombines TRBV10-3 with TRBJ2-7; TRBD2 might be the D (5 bases). Germline assignment: CDR1 ENHRY and CDR2 SYGVKD. Trimming shortened V by 4 bases and J by 1 base, and 14 bases separated the two germline ends. The CDR3 covers 15 residues.

The table lists this clonotype with many counts. The chain joins TRBV9 to TRBJ1-6; no firm D call. Germline CDR1 reads SGDLS; CDR2 reads YYNGEE. The CDR3 contains 18 residues. V shed 4 bases and J shed 8 bases, with 25 bases lying between them. CDR3 in amino acids: CASSLPMADGLADSPLHF. The CDR3 DNA reads as TGTGCCAGCAGCCTGCCTATGGCCGACGGCCTAGCGGATTCACCCCTCCACTTT.

This clonotype was detected ten times or more. The chain carries TRBV29-1 and TRBJ2-1; no firm D call. V was shortened by 7 bases and J by 4 bases, with 11 bases between the two germline ends. The CDR3 runs to 12 residues. The germline CDR1 and CDR2 sequences are SQVTM and ANQGSEA. The CDR3 DNA reads as TGCAGCGCCGGTGACGGGTACAATGAGCAGTTCTTC. Translating gives CSAGDGYNEQFF.

This clonotype was found many times. The chain carries TRBV5-1 and TRBJ2-1; 7 positions match TRBD2. The V gene's germline CDR1 is SGHRS and CDR2 YFSETQ. The CDR3 consists of 14 residues. V was clipped by 3 bases and J by 8 bases; unmatched bases: 8. In DNA, the CDR3 is TGCGCCAGCAGCTGGACTAGACAAGTCGATGAGCAGTTCTTC. This gives the protein CASSWTRQVDEQFF.

The V and J genes are TRBV6-1 and TRBJ2-7; D call uncertain. Germline CDR1 and CDR2: MNHNS and SASEGT. V lost 9 bases and J lost 6, with 18 bases in between. CDR3 length: 13 amino acids. The DNA for the CDR3 is TGTGCCAGAAGCCCCAACCCTCGTTTCGAGCAGTACTTC. As protein: CARSPNPRFEQYF.

Regarding this clonotype: Germline is not matched at one junction end, which may reflect a read error. This sequence joins TRBV5-1 and TRBJ2-5, with D uncertain. This CDR3 has 14 residues. Germline V lookup: CDR1 SGHRS, CDR2 YFSETQ. CDR3 in amino acids: CASTLDPPPGTQYF. The DNA for the CDR3 is TGTGCCAGCACCTTGGACCCCCCTCCGGGGACCCAGTACTTC.

At least ten counts were recorded for this clonotype. J is TRBJ2-7 and V is TRBV18, with 7 bases fitting TRBD2. Germline V gene lookup returns CDR1 KGHSH and CDR2 LQKENI. J lost 3 bases, V lost 2 bases, and 1 base had no gene match. The CDR3 has 13 residues. The CDR3 here is CASSPASGYEQYF. In nucleotides, the CDR3 is TGTGCCAGCTCACCAGCTAGCGGCTACGAGCAGTACTTC.

This clonotype was counted ten times or more. The V and J genes are TRBV24-1 and TRBJ2-6; 12 bases agree with TRBD1. Germline CDR1 is KGHDR and CDR2 is SFDVKD. The ends lost 3 bases at V and 3 bases at J; junction bases unmatched: 8. This CDR3 comprises 19 residues. The DNA of the CDR3 is TGTGCCACCAGTGATGCCCCCGGGACAGGGGGCCTTGGGGCCAACGTCCTGACTTTC. Residues: CATSDAPGTGGLGANVLTF.

This clonotype has a count of ten or more. The genes are TRBV20-1 and TRBJ1-1, with D tentatively TRBD1 (5 bases). Germline V gives CDR1 DFQATT, CDR2 SNEGSKA (reference sequence). CDR3 size: 13 residues. The CDR3 sequence is CSQVRQGGTEAFF. The CDR3 DNA reads as TGCAGCCAAGTTCGGCAGGGTGGGACTGAAGCTTTCTTT.

This clonotype was observed a handful of times. V gene TRBV15 combines with J gene TRBJ1-1; TRBD1 might be the D (5 bases). V dropped 3 bases and J dropped 0 bases, with 20 bases sitting between them. There are 18 residues in the CDR3. Germline V gene lookup returns CDR1 LNHNV and CDR2 YYDKDF (reference sequence). CDR3 protein: CATSSIGRVIPVNTEAFF. CDR3 nucleotides: TGTGCCACCAGCAGTATCGGCAGGGTTATACCTGTGAACACTGAAGCTTTCTTT.

This clonotype was picked up many times. The chain couples TRBV20-1 to TRBJ1-5; D is ambiguous. CDR1 and CDR2 from the germline V gene are DFQATT and SNEGSKA (reference sequence). There are 15 residues in the CDR3. V gave up 0 bases and J gave up 1 base, with 10 bases separating them. The CDR3 coding sequence is TGCAGTGCTAGAGATCAGGATTTGAGCAATCAGCCCCAGCATTTT. Translating gives CSARDQDLSNQPQHF.

This clonotype was observed at least ten times. The chain has TRBV5-6 and TRBJ1-2; D remains ambiguous. Germline V lookup: CDR1 SGHDT, CDR2 YYEEEE. CDR3 length equals 12 residues. Trimming removed 3 bases from V and 4 bases from J, with 7 bases in between. CDR3 protein: CASSSTIYGYTF. The CDR3, as DNA: TGTGCCAGCAGCTCCACAATCTATGGCTACACCTTC.

This clonotype was recorded many times. This chain connects TRBV5-1 to TRBJ1-2; 9 nucleotides agree with TRBD1. Looked up from germline, CDR1 is SGHRS and CDR2 is YFSETQ. The CDR3 consists of 13 residues. V trimming: 0 bases; J trimming: 8 bases; junction bases outside the gene matches: 2. The CDR3 protein is CASSLGTGAGYTF. The CDR3 DNA follows: TGCGCCAGCAGCTTGGGGACAGGGGCAGGCTACACCTTC.

This clonotype was counted ten times or more. CDR3 in DNA: TGCAGTGCTAGCCACAACCCAGGTGCTTCTAATGAAAAACTGTTTTTT. Amino acid sequence: CSASHNPGASNEKLFF. The chain is built from TRBV20-1 and TRBJ1-4; no reliable D call. The CDR3 is 16 residues long. Germline V CDR1 and CDR2: DFQATT, SNEGSKA (reference sequence). V shed 3 bases and J shed 3 bases, with 17 bases lying between them.

Ten or more counts support this clonotype. This chain joins TRBV27 and TRBJ2-7; D is perhaps TRBD1 (6 bases). Trimming stripped 6 bases from V and 5 bases from J, with 14 bases between. The CDR3 is made up of 13 amino acids. From germline, CDR1 is MNHEY and CDR2 SMNVEV (reference sequence). CDR3 in amino acids: CASRFSRGHEQYF. The DNA for the CDR3 is TGTGCCAGCAGGTTCTCCAGGGGCCACGAGCAGTACTTC.

This chain uses TRBV6-2 or TRBV6-3 with TRBJ2-1, with TRBD2 matching over 13 bases. Germline V gene lookup returns CDR1 MNHEY and CDR2 SVGEGT. The length of the CDR3 is 19 residues. J gave up 0 bases and V 2 bases, and 7 bases lay outside the gene matches. DNA of the CDR3: TGTGCCAGCAGTTACCGGACTAGCGGGGGCCCAAGCTCCTACAATGAGCAGTTCTTC. Protein sequence: CASSYRTSGGPSSYNEQFF.

This clonotype was detected ten times or more. The rearrangement uses TRBV2 and TRBJ2-1; D is unresolved. This CDR3 is 12 amino acids long. CDR1 and CDR2 from the germline V gene are SNHLY and FYNNEI. The germline V and J ends were trimmed by 5 bases and 6 bases, with 8 bases remaining between them. The chain's CDR3 is CASSRVRNEQFF. CDR3 nucleotides: TGTGCCAGCAGTCGTGTTCGCAATGAGCAGTTCTTC.

This clonotype was seen many times. The chain carries TRBV20-1 and TRBJ2-7; D ambiguous. V lost 2 bases, J lost 1 base, and 12 bases lay in between. CDR1 DFQATT and CDR2 SNEGSKA come from the germline V gene (reference sequence). This CDR3 spans 14 amino acids. CDR3 in DNA: TGCAGTGCTAGATTAGACCAGGCATCCTACGAGCAGTACTTC. Its protein product is CSARLDQASYEQYF.

This clonotype appeared many times. V is TRBV20-1 and J is TRBJ2-5; TRBD2 might be the D (5 bases). V dropped 5 bases and J dropped 4 bases, with 20 bases sitting between them. CDR1 is DFQATT and CDR2 is SNEGSKA in the germline V gene (reference sequence). The CDR3 loop spans 15 amino acids. CDR3 coding DNA: TGCAGTGCTCCCAATCCGGGATCCGGAATAGAGACCCAGTACTTC. Translating it yields CSAPNPGSGIETQYF.